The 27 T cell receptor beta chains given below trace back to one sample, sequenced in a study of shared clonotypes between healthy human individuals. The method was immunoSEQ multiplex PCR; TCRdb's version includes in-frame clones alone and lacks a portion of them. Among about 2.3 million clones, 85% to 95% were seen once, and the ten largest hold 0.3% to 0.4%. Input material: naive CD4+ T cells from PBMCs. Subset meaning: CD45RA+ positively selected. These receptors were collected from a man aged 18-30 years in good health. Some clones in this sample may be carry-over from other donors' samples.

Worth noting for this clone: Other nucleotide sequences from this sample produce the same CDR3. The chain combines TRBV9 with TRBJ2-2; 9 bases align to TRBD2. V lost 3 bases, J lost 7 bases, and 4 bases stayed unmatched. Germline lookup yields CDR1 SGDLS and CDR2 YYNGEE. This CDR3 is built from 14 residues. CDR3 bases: TGTGCCAGCAGCGCGGGACTAGCTGGCGGGGAGCTGTTTTTT. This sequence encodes CASSAGLAGGELFF.

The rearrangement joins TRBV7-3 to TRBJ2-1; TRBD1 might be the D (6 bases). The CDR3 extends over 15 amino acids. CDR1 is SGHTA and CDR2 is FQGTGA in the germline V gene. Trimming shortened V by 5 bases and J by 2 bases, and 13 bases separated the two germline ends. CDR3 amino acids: CASSPNRDTYNEQFF. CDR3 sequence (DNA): TGTGCCAGCAGCCCGAACAGGGATACCTACAATGAGCAGTTCTTC.

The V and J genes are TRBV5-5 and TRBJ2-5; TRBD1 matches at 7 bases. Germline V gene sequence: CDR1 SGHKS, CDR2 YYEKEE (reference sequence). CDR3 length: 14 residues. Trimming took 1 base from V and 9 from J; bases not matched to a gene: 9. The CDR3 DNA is TGTGCCAGCAGCTTGCAAGGGGGCTCCGGGGCCCAGTACTTC. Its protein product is CASSLQGGSGAQYF.

CDR3 protein: CASSFGTYEQYF. The CDR3 nucleotides read TGCGCCAGCAGCTTCGGGACCTACGAGCAGTACTTC. The chain couples TRBV5-1 to TRBJ2-7; D possibly corresponds to TRBD2 (5 bases). Per the germline V gene, CDR1 is SGHRS and CDR2 is YFSETQ. V was shortened by 2 bases and J by 2 bases, with 5 bases between the two germline ends. This CDR3 comprises 12 residues.

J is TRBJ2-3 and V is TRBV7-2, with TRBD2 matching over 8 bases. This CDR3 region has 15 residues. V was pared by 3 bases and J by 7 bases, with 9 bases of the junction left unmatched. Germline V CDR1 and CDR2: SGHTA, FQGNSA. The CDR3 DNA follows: TGTGCCAGCAGCTTTAGCGGCGGGGGGCGATATACGCAGTATTTT. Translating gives CASSFSGGGRYTQYF.

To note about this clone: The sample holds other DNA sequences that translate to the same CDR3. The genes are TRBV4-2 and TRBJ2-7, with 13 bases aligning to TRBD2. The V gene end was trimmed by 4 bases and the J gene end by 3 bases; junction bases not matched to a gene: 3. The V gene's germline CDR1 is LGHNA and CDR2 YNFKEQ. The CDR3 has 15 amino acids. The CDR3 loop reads CASSPRTSGSYEQYF. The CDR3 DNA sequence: TGTGCCAGCAGCCCCCGGACTAGCGGGAGCTACGAGCAGTACTTC.

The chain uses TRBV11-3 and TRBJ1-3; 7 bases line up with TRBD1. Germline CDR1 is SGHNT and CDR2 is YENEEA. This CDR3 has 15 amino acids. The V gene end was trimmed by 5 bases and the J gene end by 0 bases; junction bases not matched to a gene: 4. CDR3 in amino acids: CASSRQGGSGNTIYF. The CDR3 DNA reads TGTGCCAGCAGCAGACAGGGCGGCTCTGGAAACACCATATATTTT.

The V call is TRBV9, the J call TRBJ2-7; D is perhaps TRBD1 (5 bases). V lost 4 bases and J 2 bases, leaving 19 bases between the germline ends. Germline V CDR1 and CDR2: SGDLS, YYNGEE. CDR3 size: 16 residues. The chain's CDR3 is CASSPEGALYTYEQYF. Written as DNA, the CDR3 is TGTGCCAGCAGCCCCGAAGGGGCCCTTTATACCTACGAGCAGTACTTC.

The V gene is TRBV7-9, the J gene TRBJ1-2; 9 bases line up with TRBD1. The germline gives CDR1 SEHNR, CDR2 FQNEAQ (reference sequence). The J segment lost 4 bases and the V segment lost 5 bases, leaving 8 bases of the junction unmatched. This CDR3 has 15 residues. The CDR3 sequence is CASSPWDRVSYGYTF. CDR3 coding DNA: TGTGCCAGCAGCCCCTGGGACAGGGTATCCTATGGCTACACCTTC. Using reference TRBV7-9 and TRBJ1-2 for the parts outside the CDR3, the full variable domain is DTGVSQNPRHKITKRGQNVTFRCDPISEHNRLYWYRQTLGQGPEFLTYFQNEAQLEKSRLLSDRFSAERPKGSFSTLEIQRTEQGDSAMYLCASSPWDRVSYGYTFGSGTRLTVV.

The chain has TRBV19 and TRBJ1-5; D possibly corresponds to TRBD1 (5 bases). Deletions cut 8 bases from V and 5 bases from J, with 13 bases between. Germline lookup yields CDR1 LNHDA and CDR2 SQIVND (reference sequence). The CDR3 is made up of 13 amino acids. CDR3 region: CASLGRGDQPQHF. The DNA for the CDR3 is TGTGCCAGTCTCGGAAGGGGAGATCAGCCCCAGCATTTT.

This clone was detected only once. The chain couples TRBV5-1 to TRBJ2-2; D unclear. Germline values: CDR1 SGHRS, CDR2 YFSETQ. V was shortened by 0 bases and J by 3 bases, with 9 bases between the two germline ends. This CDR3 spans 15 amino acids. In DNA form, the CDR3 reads TGCGCCAGCAGCTTGGCCCGGGCCGACACCGGGGAGCTGTTTTTT. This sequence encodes CASSLARADTGELFF.

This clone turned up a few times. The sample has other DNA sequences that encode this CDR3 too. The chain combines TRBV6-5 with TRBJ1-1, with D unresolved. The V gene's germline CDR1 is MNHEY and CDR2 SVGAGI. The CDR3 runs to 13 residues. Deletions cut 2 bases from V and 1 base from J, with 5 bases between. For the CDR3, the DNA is TGTGCCAGCAGTTACCTCAAGAACACTGAAGCTTTCTTT. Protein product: CASSYLKNTEAFF.

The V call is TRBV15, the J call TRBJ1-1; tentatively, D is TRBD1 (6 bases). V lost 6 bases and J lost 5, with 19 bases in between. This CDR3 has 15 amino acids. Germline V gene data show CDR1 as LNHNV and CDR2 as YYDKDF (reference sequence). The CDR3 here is CATRPQGRRRTEAFF. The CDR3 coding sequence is TGTGCCACCAGACCCCAGGGGAGGAGGCGGACTGAAGCTTTCTTT.

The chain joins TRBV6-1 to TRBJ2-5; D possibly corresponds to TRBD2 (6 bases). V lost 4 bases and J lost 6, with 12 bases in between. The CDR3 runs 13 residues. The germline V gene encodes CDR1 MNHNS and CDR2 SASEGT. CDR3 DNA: TGTGCCAGCAGTGGAGGAGGGATGAAGACCCAGTACTTC. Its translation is CASSGGGMKTQYF.

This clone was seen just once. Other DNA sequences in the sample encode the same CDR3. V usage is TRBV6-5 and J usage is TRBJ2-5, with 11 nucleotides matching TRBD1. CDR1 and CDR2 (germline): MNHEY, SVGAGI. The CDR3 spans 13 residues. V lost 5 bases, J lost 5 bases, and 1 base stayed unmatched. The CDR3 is CASSRDRGETQYF. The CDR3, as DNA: TGTGCCAGCAGTAGGGACAGGGGGGAGACCCAGTACTTC.

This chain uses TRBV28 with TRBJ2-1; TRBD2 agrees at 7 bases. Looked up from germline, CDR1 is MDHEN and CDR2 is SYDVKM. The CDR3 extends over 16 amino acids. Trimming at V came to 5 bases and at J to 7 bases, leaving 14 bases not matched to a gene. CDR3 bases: TGTGCCAGCAGTCACATCAGCGGGGATACGGGGAATGAGCAGTTCTTC. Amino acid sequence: CASSHISGDTGNEQFF. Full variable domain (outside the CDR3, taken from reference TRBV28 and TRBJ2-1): DVKVTQSSRYLVKRTGEKVFLECVQDMDHENMFWYRQDPGLGLRLIYFSYDVKMKEKGDIPEGYSVSREKKERFSLILESASTNQTSMYLCASSHISGDTGNEQFFGPGTRLTVL.

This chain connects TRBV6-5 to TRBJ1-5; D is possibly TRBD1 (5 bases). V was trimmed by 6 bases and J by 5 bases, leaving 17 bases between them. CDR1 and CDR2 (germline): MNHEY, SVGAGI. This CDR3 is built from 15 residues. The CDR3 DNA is TGTGCCAGCAGACGCCAGGGTTATGAGGATCAGCCCCAGCATTTT. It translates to CASRRQGYEDQPQHF.

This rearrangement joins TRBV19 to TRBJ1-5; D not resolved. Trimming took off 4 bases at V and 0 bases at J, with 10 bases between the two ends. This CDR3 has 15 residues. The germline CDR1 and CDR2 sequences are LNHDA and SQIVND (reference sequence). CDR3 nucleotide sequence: TGTGCCAGTAGTAGCAGGACCGATAGCAATCAGCCCCAGCATTTT. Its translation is CASSSRTDSNQPQHF.

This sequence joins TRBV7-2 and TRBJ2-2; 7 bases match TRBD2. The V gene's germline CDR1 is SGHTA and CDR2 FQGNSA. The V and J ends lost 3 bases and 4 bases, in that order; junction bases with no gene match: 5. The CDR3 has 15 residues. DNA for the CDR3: TGTGCCAGCAGCTTTATCAGCGGGATCACCGGGGAGCTGTTTTTT. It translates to CASSFISGITGELFF.

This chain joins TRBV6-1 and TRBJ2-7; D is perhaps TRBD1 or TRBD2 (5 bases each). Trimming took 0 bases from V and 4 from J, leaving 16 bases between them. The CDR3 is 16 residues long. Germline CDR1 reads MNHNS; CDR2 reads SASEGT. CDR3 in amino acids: CASSEAGRVAQYEQYF. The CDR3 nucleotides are TGTGCCAGCAGTGAAGCGGGGCGGGTTGCGCAATACGAGCAGTACTTC.

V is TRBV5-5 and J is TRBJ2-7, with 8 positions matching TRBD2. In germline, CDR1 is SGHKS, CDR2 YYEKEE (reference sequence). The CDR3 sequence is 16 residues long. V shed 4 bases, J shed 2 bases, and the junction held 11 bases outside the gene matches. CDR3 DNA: TGTGCCAGCAGCCGCATGGGGAGTAGCGGGGCCTACGAGCAGTACTTC. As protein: CASSRMGSSGAYEQYF.

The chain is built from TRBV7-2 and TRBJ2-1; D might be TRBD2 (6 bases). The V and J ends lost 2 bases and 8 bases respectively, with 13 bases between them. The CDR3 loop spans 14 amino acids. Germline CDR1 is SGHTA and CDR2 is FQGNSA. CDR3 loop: CASSLRGLEDEQFF. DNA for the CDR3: TGTGCCAGCAGCTTACGGGGACTTGAAGATGAGCAGTTCTTC.

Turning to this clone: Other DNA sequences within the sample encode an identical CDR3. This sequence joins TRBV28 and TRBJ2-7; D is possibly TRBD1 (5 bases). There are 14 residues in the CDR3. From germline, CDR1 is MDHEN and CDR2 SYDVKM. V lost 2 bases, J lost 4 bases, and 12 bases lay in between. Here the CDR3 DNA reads TGTGCCAGCAGTTTAAGGGGCCAGTCTTACGAGCAGTACTTC. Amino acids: CASSLRGQSYEQYF.

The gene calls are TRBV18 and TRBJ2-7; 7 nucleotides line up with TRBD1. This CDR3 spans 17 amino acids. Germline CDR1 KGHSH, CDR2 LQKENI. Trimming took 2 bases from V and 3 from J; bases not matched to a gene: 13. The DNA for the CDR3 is TGTGCCAGCTCACCAATTCTAGGTCGGGACAGAAACTACGAGCAGTACTTC. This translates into CASSPILGRDRNYEQYF.

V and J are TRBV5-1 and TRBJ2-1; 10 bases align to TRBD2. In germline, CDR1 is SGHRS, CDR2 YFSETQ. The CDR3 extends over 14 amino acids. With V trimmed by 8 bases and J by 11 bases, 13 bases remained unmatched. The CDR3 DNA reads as TGCGCCAGTAGGACTAGCGGAACGAGCGACCAGCAGTTCTTC. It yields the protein CASRTSGTSDQQFF.

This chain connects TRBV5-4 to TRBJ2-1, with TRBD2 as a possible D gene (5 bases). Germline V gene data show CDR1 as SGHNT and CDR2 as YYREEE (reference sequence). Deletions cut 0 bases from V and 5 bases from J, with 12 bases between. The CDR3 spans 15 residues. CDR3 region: CASSLVAGWNNEQFF. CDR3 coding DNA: TGTGCCAGCAGCTTGGTGGCGGGTTGGAACAATGAGCAGTTCTTC.

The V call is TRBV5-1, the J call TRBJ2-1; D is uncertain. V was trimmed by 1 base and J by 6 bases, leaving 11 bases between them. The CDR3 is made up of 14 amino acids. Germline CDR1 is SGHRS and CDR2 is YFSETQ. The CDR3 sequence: CASSLRAETNEQFF. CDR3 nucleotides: TGCGCCAGCAGCTTGCGGGCCGAGACCAATGAGCAGTTCTTC.